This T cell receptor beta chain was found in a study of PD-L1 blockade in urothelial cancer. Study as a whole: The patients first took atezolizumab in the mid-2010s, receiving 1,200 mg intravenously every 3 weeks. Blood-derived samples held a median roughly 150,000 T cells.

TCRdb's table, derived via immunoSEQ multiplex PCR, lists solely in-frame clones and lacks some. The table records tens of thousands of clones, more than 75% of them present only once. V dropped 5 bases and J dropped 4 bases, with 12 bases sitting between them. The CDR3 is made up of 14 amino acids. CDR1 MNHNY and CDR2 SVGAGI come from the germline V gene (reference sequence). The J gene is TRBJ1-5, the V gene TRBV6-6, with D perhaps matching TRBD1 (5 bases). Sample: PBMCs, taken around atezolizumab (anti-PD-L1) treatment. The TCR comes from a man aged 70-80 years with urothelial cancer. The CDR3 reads CASSAATENQPQHF. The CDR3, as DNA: TGTGCCAGCAGTGCCGCGACAGAGAATCAGCCCCAGCATTTT.